The 23 T cell receptor beta chains given below trace back to one sample, sequenced in a study of blood T cell repertoires in COVID-19. Profiling relied on immunoSEQ multiplex PCR, and the TCRdb table lists in-frame clones only, not all of them. Here the sample spans roughly 150,000 clones, roughly 91% being singletons. Sequenced input: peripheral blood. All receptors come from a man younger than 35 with acute or convalescent COVID-19.

This clone was seen more than once but under ten times. V usage is TRBV7-9 and J usage is TRBJ2-7, with D maybe TRBD2 (5 bases). The V gene lost 2 bases and the J gene lost 3 bases, with 8 bases spanning the gap. This CDR3 region has 13 residues. From germline, CDR1 is SEHNR and CDR2 FQNEAQ (reference sequence). CDR3 loop: CASSLNSGYEQYF. The CDR3 nucleotides read TGTGCCAGCAGCTTAAACAGCGGCTACGAGCAGTACTTC.

The chain couples TRBV7-8 to TRBJ1-4, with unresolved D. V lost 1 base and J 2 bases, leaving 5 bases between the germline ends. The CDR3 has 14 amino acids. Germline V gene lookup returns CDR1 SGHVS and CDR2 FQNEAQ. CDR3 nucleotide sequence: TGTGCCAGCAGCTTAGTTCTCACTAATGAAAAACTGTTTTTT. This sequence encodes CASSLVLTNEKLFF.

The chain joins TRBV12-3 or TRBV12-4 to TRBJ2-1; no firm D call. The CDR3 is 11 amino acids. Trimming removed 3 bases from V and 6 bases from J, with 3 bases in between. In nucleotides, the CDR3 is TGTGCCAGCAGTTTCCGCAATGAGCAGTTCTTC. The encoded protein is CASSFRNEQFF.

The chain has TRBV29-1 and TRBJ1-1; D possibly corresponds to TRBD1 (6 bases). Germline V gene lookup returns CDR1 SQVTM and CDR2 ANQGSEA. The germline V and J ends were trimmed by 4 bases and 5 bases, with 14 bases remaining between them. The CDR3 is made up of 13 amino acids. The DNA for the CDR3 is TGCAGCGTTGGATTACAGGGCGGTACTGAAGCTTTCTTT. Translation: CSVGLQGGTEAFF.

The chain links TRBV24-1 to TRBJ2-3, with 9 bases identical to TRBD2. From germline, CDR1 is KGHDR and CDR2 SFDVKD. The CDR3 is 16 amino acids. J lost 0 bases, V lost 3 bases, and 3 bases had no gene match. CDR3 DNA sequence: TGTGCCACCAGTGATGGACTAGCGCAAAGCACAGATACGCAGTATTTT. It is translated as CATSDGLAQSTDTQYF.

This clone was seen only once. The chain joins TRBV27 to TRBJ2-3; D may be TRBD1 (6 bases). The germline V and J ends were trimmed by 4 bases and 2 bases, with 19 bases remaining between them. The CDR3 sequence is 17 residues long. The germline V gene has CDR1 MNHEY and CDR2 SMNVEV (reference sequence). DNA for the CDR3: TGTGCCAGCAGTTCCCTACCCCCCACAGGGATCACAGATACGCAGTATTTT. Its protein product is CASSSLPPTGITDTQYF.

This chain joins TRBV9 and TRBJ2-5; TRBD2 is a possible D gene (6 bases). Germline values: CDR1 SGDLS, CDR2 YYNGEE. This CDR3 has 16 amino acids. The V and J ends lost 5 bases and 4 bases respectively, with 21 bases between them. CDR3 DNA: TGTGCCAGCAGGCTGGGAACCACCGGGGAGGCAGAGACCCAGTACTTC. This gives the protein CASRLGTTGEAETQYF.

As for this clone: A junction boundary mismatches the germline segment, possibly from a read error. The chain recombines TRBV2 with TRBJ2-3, with D possibly being TRBD1 (6 bases). This CDR3 is built from 17 residues. Per germline, CDR1 SNHLY and CDR2 FYNNEI. The CDR3 DNA reads as TGTGCCACCAGTTCCCTTGACAGGTCCCCTAGCACAGATACGCAGTATTTT. Translating gives CATSSLDRSPSTDTQYF.

J is TRBJ2-5 and V is TRBV4-1; tentatively, D is TRBD1 (6 bases). The CDR3 runs to 15 residues. Germline values: CDR1 MGHRA, CDR2 YSYEKL. Trimming took off 0 bases at V and 2 bases at J, with 10 bases between the two ends. CDR3 bases: TGCGCCAGCAGCCAAGATGGGGACATTCAAGAGACCCAGTACTTC. Its protein product is CASSQDGDIQETQYF.

V and J are TRBV24-1 and TRBJ2-7; 11 bases are a match to TRBD2. V shed 6 bases, J shed 0 bases, and the junction held 3 bases outside the gene matches. This CDR3 is built from 15 residues. Germline loops: CDR1 KGHDR, CDR2 SFDVKD. CDR3: CATSPGLAVSYEQYF. The CDR3 DNA reads as TGTGCCACCAGTCCGGGACTAGCGGTCTCCTACGAGCAGTACTTC.

The V gene is TRBV5-4, the J gene TRBJ2-3; TRBD2 agrees at 10 bases. Germline CDR1 SGHNT, CDR2 YYREEE (reference sequence). The CDR3 extends over 16 amino acids. J lost 4 bases, V lost 0 bases, and 5 bases had no gene match. The CDR3 spells CASSLGASGSSDTQYF. The DNA of the CDR3 is TGTGCCAGCAGCTTGGGGGCTAGCGGGAGTTCAGATACGCAGTATTTT.

The rearrangement links TRBV24-1 to TRBJ1-5; D is undetermined. Looked up from germline, CDR1 is KGHDR and CDR2 is SFDVKD. V shed 6 bases and J shed 4 bases, with 15 bases lying between them. The CDR3 spans 15 residues. CDR3: CATSHVGSGNQPQHF. The CDR3 DNA reads as TGTGCCACCAGTCACGTCGGGTCTGGGAATCAGCCCCAGCATTTT.

This clone appeared a few times. This chain connects TRBV6-5 to TRBJ2-2; 11 bases agree with TRBD1. Germline trimming cut 1 base from V and 5 bases from J; bases unmatched to any gene: 3. Per the germline V gene, CDR1 is MNHEY and CDR2 is SVGAGI. CDR3 size: 16 residues. CDR3: CASSYWGTGGTGELFF. The CDR3, as DNA: TGTGCCAGCAGTTACTGGGGGACAGGGGGAACCGGGGAGCTGTTTTTT.

This sequence joins TRBV24-1 and TRBJ1-5; D might be TRBD1 (6 bases). This CDR3 is built from 13 residues. Germline lookup yields CDR1 KGHDR and CDR2 SFDVKD. Deletions cut 7 bases from V and 6 bases from J, with 12 bases between. The CDR3 nucleotides read TGTGCCACCAGCGTACAGGGCTCTCAGCCCCAGCATTTT. Amino acids: CATSVQGSQPQHF.

The chain employs TRBV6-1 and TRBJ1-5; possibly TRBD1 for D (5 bases). The CDR3 contains 16 residues. V was shortened by 3 bases and J by 4 bases, with 16 bases between the two germline ends. The germline V gene has CDR1 MNHNS and CDR2 SASEGT. CDR3 bases: TGTGCCAGCAGTGAGTACGGGTATGGGGCTAATCAGCCCCAGCATTTT. This encodes CASSEYGYGANQPQHF.

The V call is TRBV6-5, the J call TRBJ1-2, with 8 nucleotides matching TRBD1. With 6 bases clipped from V and 2 bases from J, the junction kept 8 bases outside the gene matches. Germline V gene data show CDR1 as MNHEY and CDR2 as SVGAGI. The CDR3 is made up of 15 amino acids. CDR3 residues: CASRTDRGRNYGYTF. The CDR3, as DNA: TGTGCCAGCAGAACTGACAGGGGAAGAAACTATGGCTACACCTTC.

This rearrangement joins TRBV5-1 to TRBJ2-1, with no clear D. Trimming took 2 bases from V and 6 from J, leaving 9 bases between them. Germline V gives CDR1 SGHRS, CDR2 YFSETQ. There are 13 residues in the CDR3. This chain's CDR3 is CASSFQLANEQFF. Written as DNA, the CDR3 is TGCGCCAGCAGCTTCCAATTAGCCAATGAGCAGTTCTTC.

The rearrangement uses TRBV5-1 and TRBJ1-6, with D perhaps TRBD1 (5 bases). The CDR3 has 17 amino acids. The germline V gene encodes CDR1 SGHRS and CDR2 YFSETQ. Trimming removed 0 bases from V and 0 bases from J, with 10 bases in between. The CDR3 here is CASSLGQGGSYNSPLHF. The CDR3 DNA follows: TGCGCCAGCAGCTTGGGCCAGGGAGGCTCCTATAATTCACCCCTCCACTTT.

The rearrangement links TRBV5-8 to TRBJ2-3; TRBD2 matches at 13 bases. With V trimmed by 0 bases and J by 4 bases, 2 bases remained unmatched. Per germline, CDR1 SGHTS and CDR2 YDEGEE. This CDR3 is 16 amino acids long. This CDR3 reads CASSLGTSGSSDTQYF. The CDR3 nucleotides read TGTGCCAGCAGCTTGGGGACTAGCGGGAGCTCAGATACGCAGTATTTT.

This sequence joins TRBV7-9 and TRBJ1-1; D may be TRBD1 (6 bases). Trimming shortened V by 11 bases and J by 1 base, and 11 bases separated the two germline ends. From germline, CDR1 is SEHNR and CDR2 FQNEAQ (reference sequence). The CDR3 has 12 amino acids. CDR3 sequence: CAGLTGNTEAFF. For the CDR3, the DNA is TGTGCCGGTCTGACAGGGAACACTGAAGCTTTCTTT.

This chain connects TRBV19 to TRBJ2-1, with 10 bases that match TRBD1. Trimming removed 3 bases from V and 8 bases from J; junction bases left unmatched: 10. Germline V lookup: CDR1 LNHDA, CDR2 SQIVND (reference sequence). This CDR3 spans 16 amino acids. The CDR3, as DNA: TGTGCCAGTAGTATTGCATTCGGACAGGGGGTTGATGAGCAGTTCTTC. It yields the protein CASSIAFGQGVDEQFF.

The rearrangement uses TRBV27 and TRBJ1-1, with 7 positions matching TRBD1. There are 15 residues in the CDR3. The J segment lost 1 base and the V segment lost 5 bases, leaving 7 bases of the junction unmatched. The germline V gene encodes CDR1 MNHEY and CDR2 SMNVEV (reference sequence). The CDR3 DNA is TGTGCCAGCAGTCGACAGGGTCTCGGGAACACTGAAGCTTTCTTT. Encoded protein: CASSRQGLGNTEAFF.

The J gene is TRBJ2-7, the V gene TRBV27; TRBD1 might be the D (7 bases). Germline V gene lookup returns CDR1 MNHEY and CDR2 SMNVEV (reference sequence). The V gene lost 2 bases and the J gene lost 3 bases, with 20 bases spanning the gap. The CDR3 runs to 17 residues. CDR3 residues: CASSLTGGTAKVYEQYF. The CDR3, as DNA: TGTGCCAGCAGTTTAACTGGGGGGACAGCGAAGGTCTACGAGCAGTACTTC.